This TCR beta chain was captured by sequencing in a study of cytomegalovirus exposure and HLA in healthy donors (dated by TCRdb to about 2017). For the wider study: An earlier analysis of some 550 of the donors reported more than 250 Gb of sequence data and 117 million unique TCR beta sequences from 150 million to 200 million T cells. An early release covering more than 500 HLA-typed donors comprised roughly 300 gigabases of sequencing data and roughly 86 million unique TCR sequences. Of the 300 to 400 genotyped donors, about 80% fell in the genetic ancestry cluster associated with self-reported Caucasian donors. The aim of the study was to test whether cataloging public T cell receptors could identify signatures of past pathogen exposure. Using immunosequencing, the study profiled T cell repertoires from 666 subjects and related those repertoires to cytomegalovirus serostatus. Along with the roughly 710-subject first cohort, a separate validation cohort of 120 different subjects was used. High-throughput TCR immunosequencing, statistical association of individual TCRs with disease status, and machine learning were combined to predict cytomegalovirus infection status. In a later analysis, previously published TCR beta repertoires from 550 to 700 donors were re-analyzed and high-resolution HLA genotyping was added so that TCR occurrence patterns could be studied. Rather than using new phenotypic data, the later analysis identified candidate immune exposures from TCR beta sequences and from how often those sequences occurred across donors. To decide whether each TCR beta V gene segment behaved as functional or pseudogenic, an earlier analysis of fewer than 750 of the donors relied on high-throughput TCR beta sequencing. Donor age, sex, ethnicity and CMV serostatus were compiled alongside the repertoire data. In a later genetic analysis, genome-wide SNP genotypes for about 55% of the 666 donors were used, and that subset was treated as a discovery cohort. Every discovery cohort repertoire had been produced on one sequencing platform. Class I and class II HLA loci were covered by the typing at four-digit resolution. Typing coverage differed by locus: A, B, C, DRB1 and DQB1 were typed in roughly 620-640 donors, DQA1 in 522, DPA1 in 600 to 610, and DPB1 in roughly 450. Roughly five DR-DQ haplotypes were handled as single units for association and clustering because linkage in the cohort was strong. Among about 400 genotyped donors of the cohort, an average of around 220,000 unique TCR beta nucleotide sequences was sequenced per donor, of which about 19% were non-productive. What the research found in general, with its limitations: Strong co-occurrence of HLA alleles, especially DR and DQ, made assigning TCR associations to individual alleles difficult. A later genetic analysis associated a missense DCLRE1C variant with V-gene and J-gene trimming of TCR beta chains, and an independent cohort replicated the association. According to a later analysis, parvovirus B19, influenza, CMV and Epstein-Barr virus appeared linked to several top co-occurrence clusters. A cluster of highly shared sequence variants was judged likely to be a technical artifact of the sequencing pipeline. Roughly uniform sequencing depth across donors was assumed in presence/absence analyses, although this assumption may not hold. A further reported finding was that TCR beta sequences accurately predicted the HLA-A and HLA-B alleles for most subjects in the first cohort. Correlated functional status among segregating V segments might reflect linkage disequilibrium, but an unknown experimental factor could not be ruled out. A later analysis found that most CMV-associated TCR beta chains appeared HLA-restricted, with HLA associations seemingly driven largely by CMV exposure. In a later analysis, TCR association rates were found to vary across HLA loci, with the most associated TCRs seen for DRB1 alleles and the fewest for HLA-C alleles. The only immune exposure information available for the cohort was CMV serostatus. It was suggested by the authors that the approach could potentially be generalized to other disease states and immunological phenotypes. Cytomegalovirus status was reported to be diagnosed by the classifier with high specificity and sensitivity in both the original and validation cohorts. Some IMGT-functional V segments, including TRBV6-2 and TRBV6-3, could not be distinguished by the 87-base-pair reads and were therefore excluded. Three of the identified cytomegalovirus-associated TCR beta chains were confirmed in vitro to be specific for cytomegalovirus antigens. Compared with equally common non-associated chains, HLA-associated TCR beta chains in a later analysis were more clonally expanded and had lower generation probabilities. A later genetic analysis reported fewer N-insertions in productive TCRs among donors in an Asian-associated ancestry cluster than the 666-donor mean. In a later analysis, about 17,000 TCR beta sequences were associated with specific HLA alleles at a false discovery rate of 0.05. In an earlier analysis of around 500 of the donors, most TCR beta V segments appeared in productive rearrangements about 90% or about 30% of the time, broadly matching IMGT annotations. Because HLA typing was unavailable for some donors at each locus, only the typed subset was used in association tests. In this cohort, only TCR beta chains were sequenced, and detectable features were limited by the absence of alpha or paired-chain data. The study listed 164 TCR beta chains as associated with cytomegalovirus. Most TCR sequences were observed very rarely across donors, whereas some public TCRs were present in many individuals. Over 15 rarely observed V segments, including chromosome 9 orphons, were excluded from the earlier analysis of approximately 500 of the donors because counts were too low.

The method behind the library was the immunoSEQ multiplex PCR assay. For the multiplex PCR, a mixture combining 60 forward primers for TCR Vbeta segments and 13 reverse primers for TCR Jbeta segments was used. A multiplex PCR assay on genomic DNA amplified the CDR3 region of rearranged TCR beta genes. On the Illumina HiSeq System, the amplified TCR beta libraries were sequenced as 87-base-pair reads. In the paper's pipeline: Across the 640 or so repertoires, a later analysis counted about 81 million unique TCR beta chains, roughly 11 million of which were shared by at least two donors. A nearest-neighbor algorithm error-corrected the raw reads and collapsed the reads into unique sequences, merging closely related sequences to remove PCR and sequencing errors. CDR3 sequences were aligned to IMGT reference sequences to assign V, D and J gene segments. For a sequence to be retained, a match of at least six nucleotides to both a V gene segment and a J gene segment was required. Rearrangements were classified as productive when the CDR3 lacked stop codons and remained in frame with V and J, and all other rearrangements were classified as non-productive. CDR3 was defined according to IMGT convention as the region running from the second conserved V-encoded cysteine to the conserved J-encoded phenylalanine. In an earlier analysis of around 640 of the donors, sequences lacking an unambiguous match to a single V gene segment were excluded. In an earlier analysis of some 590 of the donors, a V segment was called functional when productive rearrangements were above 56.7%, and segregating when the standard deviation between donors exceeded 5%. A statistical classification framework was developed to diagnose cytomegalovirus status using the catalog of TCR beta chain sequences. In a later analysis, TCR nucleotide sequences were compared against IMGT/GENE-DB human TR gene sequences so that V and J genes could be assigned. Using the TCRdist pipeline, a later analysis assigned CDR3 sequences along with most-parsimonious VDJ recombination scenarios. In a later analysis, each TCR beta chain was defined by its CDR3 amino acid sequence together with its V-gene family, and reads lacking a unique V-gene family were excluded. In a later analysis, fewer than 650 highly shared, low-generation-probability nucleotide sequences were removed to address suspected cross-contamination and a sequencing artifact. In a later analysis, a clonal expansion index for each public chain was calculated from normalized within-repertoire ranks of inferred template counts. In a later analysis, generation probabilities were computed with a VDJ recombination model fitted to out-of-frame rearrangements, and the resulting probabilities were checked against IGoR. A later analysis scored TCR-TCR, TCR-HLA and TCR-CMV co-occurrence with hypergeometric tests, applying a repertoire-size bias correction to TCR pairs. To estimate false discovery rates, a later analysis permuted the HLA or CMV assignments 20 times. In a later analysis, co-occurring TCRs were grouped using DBSCAN, and TCRdist sequence similarity was added for clustering within HLA-allele-positive subsets. Repertoires with fewer than 30,000 or more than 120,000 public chains were left out of co-occurrence clustering, as were five repertoires with anomalous nucleotide sharing. TCRdb limited this immuneACCESS table to in-frame rearrangements with V and J called. A share of clones is missing; checked studies link under half to unresolved V genes, and the rest is unexplained. V and J calls and clone size are given by that table; D and trimming were obtained from the DNA. Recorded for this sample are roughly 87,000 clones; over 60% of them occurred a single time. Around 4% of the sample rests with the top ten.

Reading the germline V gene gives CDR1 LGHNT and CDR2 FRNRAP. Trimming removed 6 bases from V and 3 bases from J, leaving 18 bases between the germline ends. Its CDR3 holds 15 amino acids, cysteine through phenylalanine. CDR3 DNA is the only sequence kept; it has 45 bases, read in frame from the first base. The cohort was made up of 500 to 850 healthy bone marrow donors. Cohort members were all nominally healthy when sampled, although unrecorded immune exposures were likely present. The donor was CMV seronegative and belonged to the group of over 350 seronegative cohort members. A peripheral blood sample was provided by each donor, and peripheral blood mononuclear cells were used for TCR beta sequencing. The Qiagen DNeasy Blood Extraction Kit was used to extract genomic DNA from the blood cell samples. As to this clone: Its target antigen remains unknown. No quality values exist for individual bases; no much larger clone is one base distant.

Specimen: PBMCs. This receptor was identified in a man between 60 and 75 years old in good health and CMV-seronegative. The sequence is built from TRBV12-5 and TRBJ2-7; the best D guess is TRBD1, with 8 bases matching. DNA sequence: TGTGCTAGTGGCCGTACAGGGGGGGGTTTCTACGAGCAGTACTTC. Translated, this gives CASGRTGGGFYEQYF.